This T cell receptor beta chain was identified during a study of lymphopenia after photon versus proton radiotherapy. TCRdb's table, derived via immunoSEQ multiplex PCR, lists solely in-frame clones and lacks some. The sample carries approximately 65,000 clones, approximately 90% recorded once. The length of the CDR3 is 14 residues. The V and J ends lost 0 bases and 4 bases respectively, with 7 bases between them. Germline V gene data show CDR1 as SGDLS and CDR2 as YYNGEE. The chain employs TRBV9 and TRBJ2-2, with D unclear. The sequence derives from an elderly man with esophageal cancer. Sequencing was performed on peripheral blood, taken from a patient treated with proton-based radiotherapy. The CDR3 nucleotides read TGTGCCAGCAGCGTAGGTTCCGCCACCGGGGAGCTGTTTTTT. Translation gives CASSVGSATGELFF.